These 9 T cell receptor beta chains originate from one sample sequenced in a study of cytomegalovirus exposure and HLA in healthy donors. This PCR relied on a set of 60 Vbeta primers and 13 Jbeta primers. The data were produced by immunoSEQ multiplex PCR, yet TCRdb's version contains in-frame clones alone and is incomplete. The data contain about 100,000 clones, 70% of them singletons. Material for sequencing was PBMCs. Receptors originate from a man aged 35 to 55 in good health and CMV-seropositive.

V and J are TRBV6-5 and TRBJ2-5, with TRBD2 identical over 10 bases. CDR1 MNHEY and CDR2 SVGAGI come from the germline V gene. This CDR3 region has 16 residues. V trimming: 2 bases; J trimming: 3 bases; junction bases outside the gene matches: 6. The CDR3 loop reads CASSYRGLAEKETQYF. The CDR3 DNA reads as TGTGCCAGCAGTTACCGAGGACTAGCGGAAAAAGAGACCCAGTACTTC.

CDR3 bases: TGCGCCAGCAGCCAAGTTCCAGGTGACGCTTTCTTT. Protein sequence: CASSQVPGDAFF. This rearrangement joins TRBV4-1 to TRBJ1-1; D gene uncertain. CDR1 and CDR2 from the germline V gene are MGHRA and YSYEKL. V was shortened by 1 base and J by 11 bases, with 11 bases between the two germline ends. The CDR3 totals 12 residues.

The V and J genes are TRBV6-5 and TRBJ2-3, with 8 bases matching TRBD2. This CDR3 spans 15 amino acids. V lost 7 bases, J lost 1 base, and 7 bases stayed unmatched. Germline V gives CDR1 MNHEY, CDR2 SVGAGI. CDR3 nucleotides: TGTGCCAGCACCCCACTAGCGGACCGCACAGATACGCAGTATTTT. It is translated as CASTPLADRTDTQYF.

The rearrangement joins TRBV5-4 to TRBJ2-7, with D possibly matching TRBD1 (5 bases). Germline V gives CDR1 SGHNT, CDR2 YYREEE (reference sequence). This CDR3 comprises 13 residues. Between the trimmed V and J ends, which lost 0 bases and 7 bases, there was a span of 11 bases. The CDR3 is CASSLEQAKEQYF. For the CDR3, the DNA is TGTGCCAGCAGCTTGGAACAGGCTAAGGAGCAGTACTTC.

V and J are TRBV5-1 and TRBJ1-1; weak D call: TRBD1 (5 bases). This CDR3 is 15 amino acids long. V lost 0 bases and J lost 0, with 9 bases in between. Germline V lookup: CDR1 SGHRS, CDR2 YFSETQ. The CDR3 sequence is CASSLGGTLNTEAFF. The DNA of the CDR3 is TGCGCCAGCAGCTTGGGCGGGACTTTGAACACTGAAGCTTTCTTT. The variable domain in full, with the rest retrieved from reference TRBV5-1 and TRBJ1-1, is KAGVTQTPRYLIKTRGQQVTLSCSPISGHRSVSWYQQTPGQGLQFLFEYFSETQRNKGNFPGRFSGRQFSNSRSEMNVSTLELGDSALYLCASSLGGTLNTEAFFGQGTRLTVV.

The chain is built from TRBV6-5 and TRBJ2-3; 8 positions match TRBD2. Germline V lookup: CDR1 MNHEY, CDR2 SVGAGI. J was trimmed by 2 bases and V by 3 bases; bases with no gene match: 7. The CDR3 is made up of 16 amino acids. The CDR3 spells CASSYASGSFTDTQYF. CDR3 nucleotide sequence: TGTGCCAGCAGTTATGCTAGCGGGTCTTTCACAGATACGCAGTATTTT.

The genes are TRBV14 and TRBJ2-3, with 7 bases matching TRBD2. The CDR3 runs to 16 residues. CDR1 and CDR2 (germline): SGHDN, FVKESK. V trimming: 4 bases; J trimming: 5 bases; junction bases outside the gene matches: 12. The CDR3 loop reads CASSPATSSWGDTQYF. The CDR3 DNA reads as TGTGCCAGCAGCCCGGCGACTAGCTCATGGGGAGATACGCAGTATTTT.

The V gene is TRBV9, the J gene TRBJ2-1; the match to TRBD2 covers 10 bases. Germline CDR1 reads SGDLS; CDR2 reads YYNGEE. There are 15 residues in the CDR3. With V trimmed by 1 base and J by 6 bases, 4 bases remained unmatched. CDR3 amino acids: CASSVSAGGFNEQFF. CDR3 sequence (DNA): TGTGCCAGCAGCGTATCAGCGGGAGGGTTCAATGAGCAGTTCTTC.

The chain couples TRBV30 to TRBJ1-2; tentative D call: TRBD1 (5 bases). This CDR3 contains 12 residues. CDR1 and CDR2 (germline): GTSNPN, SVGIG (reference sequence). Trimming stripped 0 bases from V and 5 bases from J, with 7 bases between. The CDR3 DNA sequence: TGTGCCTGGAGTGTCCAGGGTTATGGCTACACCTTC. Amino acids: CAWSVQGYGYTF.